This T cell receptor beta chain was found in a study of cytomegalovirus exposure and HLA in healthy donors. V lost 6 bases and J lost 6; bases outside the gene matches: 8. CDR1 MNHNY and CDR2 SVGAGI come from the germline V gene (reference sequence). The CDR3 has 15 amino acids. PCR primers comprised 60 Vbeta and 13 Jbeta primers. Libraries were prepared by immunoSEQ multiplex PCR; TCRdb keeps only in-frame clonotypes and omits some of them. In the table there are roughly 150,000 clones, approximately 85% of which are singletons. This clonotype was sampled from a man aged 30 to 39 in good health and CMV-seropositive. Sequencing was carried out using PBMCs. The chain links TRBV6-6 to TRBJ2-2; 9 bases agree with TRBD2. The CDR3: CASRANSGRAGELFF. In DNA form, the CDR3 reads TGTGCCAGCAGGGCCAATAGCGGGAGAGCCGGGGAGCTGTTTTTT.